This is a list of T cell receptor beta chains from one sample in a study of human CD8 memory T cell subsets. TCRdb reworked the 5' RACE reads into one entry per CDR3 protein, no DNA. This specimen shows 15,000 to 20,000 distinct CDR3 sequences; the ten leading clones hold less than 5.5%. Sequenced material: CD8+ T cells from PBMCs. The receptors here all came from a human donor in good health. The CDR3 runs from the conserved cysteine through the conserved F or W. The order of the fields is clone size, J gene, V gene, CDR3 protein. Some rows mark clone size as missing; the rest say once, few, many or name a class of expanded clone.

.,TRBJ1-1,TRBV4-1,CASSQDSLEMNTEAFF
.,TRBJ2-7,TRBV28,CASSSPRGSYEQYF
.,TRBJ2-2,TRBV6-5,CASSPRQLTGELFF
.,TRBJ1-2,TRBV5-8,CASSVDGEDGYTF
medium-sized,TRBJ2-5,TRBV7-9,CASSLPTGQETQYF
.,TRBJ1-4,TRBV6-2/TRBV6-3,CASSPTENEKLFF
.,TRBJ2-7,TRBV20-1,CSAISLSTLSGNYEQYF
.,TRBJ2-1,TRBV6-2/TRBV6-3,CASSYSLAETQQFF
.,TRBJ2-1,TRBV19,CASSISGGSSYNEQFF
.,TRBJ2-1,TRBV5-5,CASSLRQSSYNEQFF
.,TRBJ2-7,TRBV7-9,CASSSFDRGNEQYF
.,TRBJ2-3,TRBV3-1,CASSQERYRGLAEEADTQYF
.,TRBJ1-1,TRBV5-1,CASSGTGVNTEAFF
.,TRBJ1-1,TRBV7-9,CASSAGTTTEAFF
.,TRBJ2-3,TRBV29-1,CSVGRGTTDTQYF
.,TRBJ2-1,TRBV10-2,CASSLSAGLVNNEQFF
.,TRBJ1-1,TRBV2,CAFRDPLRRDTEAFF
.,TRBJ2-1,TRBV19,CASSIDPSGYNEQFF
.,TRBJ2-3,TRBV28,CASSLIETGVGTDTQYF
.,TRBJ2-5,TRBV4-1,CASSKTASGVSETQYF
.,TRBJ1-2,TRBV27,CPSSPRTDSNYGYTF
.,TRBJ2-5,TRBV27,CASSSRLAGPPETQYF
medium-sized,TRBJ1-2,TRBV6-5,CASSLVDTNYGYTF
medium-sized,TRBJ2-1,TRBV7-9,CASTYAGLADNEQFF
.,TRBJ1-2,TRBV19,CASWTDTGNYGYTF
.,TRBJ1-1,TRBV7-8,CASSLVDSRETEAFF
medium-sized,TRBJ2-1,TRBV6-2/TRBV6-3,CASSLIAGGPRNEQFF
medium-sized,TRBJ1-2,TRBV29-1,CSVDLGNYGYTF
.,TRBJ2-7,TRBV30,CAWSRNIYEQYF
.,TRBJ2-7,TRBV3-1,CASSWRGTGYEQYF
.,TRBJ2-2,TRBV7-8,CASSLARQGVAGELFF
.,TRBJ2-3,TRBV7-3,CASSLTSRRDTQYF
.,TRBJ2-1,TRBV12-3/TRBV12-4,CASSLPGLNEQFF
.,TRBJ1-1,TRBV4-1,CASSQEGQRNTEAFF
.,TRBJ2-3,TRBV15,CATSTGLDENPETTDTQYF
.,TRBJ2-1,TRBV12-3/TRBV12-4,CASSPHPGGGREQFF
.,TRBJ1-1,TRBV27,CASSLMRGNTEAFF
.,TRBJ1-1,TRBV7-6,CASSLTGNTEAFF
medium-sized,TRBJ1-1,TRBV7-2,CASGILNTEAFF
.,TRBJ1-2,TRBV2,CASREGYGSYGYTF